Here is one TCR beta chain with its context. Its antigen is as yet unknown. Profiling relied on immunoSEQ multiplex PCR, and the TCRdb table lists in-frame clones only, not all of them. In the table there are fewer than 120,000 clones, around nine tenths of which are singletons. Both about-4-week and about-12-week second-dose recipients were combined. This sample stems from a study of T cell responses to AZD1222 COVID-19 vaccine. Regarding the study as a whole: Females made up more of the donors, who were largely white British, and clonal diversity may have come out too low. It was only a handful of AZD1222 recipients who were seropositive at baseline.

This CDR3 is built from 14 residues. Trimming pared 4 bases from V and 4 bases from J, leaving 11 bases between. Germline CDR1 and CDR2: ENHRY and SYGVKD. Sequences were derived from peripheral blood, sampled 28 days after the second AZD1222 dose. This TCR came from an adult who received the AZD1222 COVID-19 vaccine. The rearrangement joins TRBV10-3 to TRBJ2-4, with D possibly matching TRBD1 (6 bases). The CDR3 sequence: CAISADRRKNIQYF. The CDR3 DNA reads TGTGCCATCAGTGCGGACAGAAGGAAAAACATTCAGTACTTC.